These T cell receptor beta chains were read from a single sample in a study of blood T cell repertoires in COVID-19. TCRdb's copy holds only in-frame clones and misses some; the assay was immunoSEQ multiplex PCR. The data show some 150,000 clones, around 83% seen once. Sequencing was done on a sample of PBMCs or T cells enriched from blood (not recorded which). Receptor source: a woman in her fifties or sixties in a cohort exposed to, infected with or recovered from COVID-19 (not recorded which). CDR3s include the opening cysteine and the closing phenylalanine or tryptophan. A D gene is named only where the DNA matches it firmly. Size is omitted from some rows. Given values are once, few, many or a class for expanded clones.

>TRBV28|TRBJ1-6|NA|NA
CASSRTENYNSPLHF
TGTGCCAGCAGTAGGACAGAAAATTATAATTCACCCCTCCACTTT
>TRBV6-1|TRBJ2-7|NA|NA
CASSEARLGIYEQYF
TGTGCCAGCAGTGAAGCGCGTCTCGGGATCTACGAGCAGTACTTC
>TRBV4-3|TRBJ1-2|NA|TRBD1
CASSQDSTGFINYGYTF
TGCGCCAGCAGCCAAGATTCGACAGGGTTTATTAACTATGGCTACACCTTC
>TRBV9|TRBJ1-5|NA|NA
CASSWGDGGQPQHF
TGTGCCAGCAGCTGGGGGGACGGCGGTCAGCCCCAGCATTTT
>TRBV7-2|TRBJ2-3|NA|TRBD2
CASSRTSGGTDTQYF
TGTGCCAGCAGCCGGACTAGCGGGGGCACAGATACGCAGTATTTT
>TRBV12-3/TRBV12-4|TRBJ2-3|NA|NA
CASTISQDTQYF
TGTGCCAGCACCATAAGTCAGGATACGCAGTATTTT
>TRBV5-1|TRBJ1-1|NA|NA
CASSRPGPGGTEAFF
TGCGCCAGCAGCCGTCCGGGGCCCGGGGGCACTGAAGCTTTCTTT
>TRBV3-1/TRBV3-2|TRBJ2-5|NA|TRBD2
CASRTLAGGPLAQYF
TGTGCCAGCAGGACCCTAGCGGGAGGGCCCTTAGCCCAGTACTTC
>TRBV5-6|TRBJ2-2|few|NA
CASSEYSPKTSGTGELFF
TGTGCCAGCAGCGAGTATTCACCCAAAACCTCGGGCACCGGGGAGCTGTTTTTT
>TRBV9|TRBJ1-6|NA|TRBD1
CASSSRDSRGNSPLHF
TGTGCCAGCAGCTCCCGGGACAGTCGGGGGAATTCACCCCTCCACTTT
>TRBV9|TRBJ2-5|NA|TRBD2
CASSVGNSGGLQETQYF
TGTGCCAGCAGCGTAGGAAATAGCGGGGGCCTCCAAGAGACCCAGTACTTC
>TRBV5-1|TRBJ1-1|NA|TRBD1
CASSRSGGEMTEAFF
TGCGCCAGCAGTCGTTCAGGGGGCGAGATGACTGAAGCTTTCTTT
>TRBV18|TRBJ2-3|NA|NA
CASSPRSTPADTQYF
TGTGCCAGCTCACCACGCTCAACACCAGCAGATACGCAGTATTTT
>TRBV19|TRBJ1-4|NA|TRBD1
CASSIRTGMRGEKLFF
TGTGCCAGTAGTATCAGGACAGGGATGCGTGGAGAAAAACTGTTTTTT
>TRBV5-8|TRBJ1-1|NA|TRBD1
CASRVEGAPGTEAFF
TGTGCCAGCAGGGTCGAGGGGGCGCCGGGTACTGAAGCTTTCTTT
>TRBV5-1|TRBJ2-6|NA|NA
CASSDREAGANVLTF
TGCGCCAGCAGCGACAGGGAGGCTGGGGCCAACGTCCTGACTTTC
>TRBV28|TRBJ2-1|NA|TRBD2
CASEKPSGSRSYNEQFF
TGTGCCAGCGAAAAACCGAGCGGGAGTCGTTCCTACAATGAGCAGTTCTTC
>TRBV2|TRBJ1-5|NA|TRBD1
CASSEIVNRGRGSNQPQHF
TGTGCCAGCAGTGAAATCGTCAACAGGGGGCGAGGGAGCAATCAGCCCCAGCATTTT
>TRBV14|TRBJ1-5|NA|TRBD1
CASSRTGGQPQHF
TGTGCCAGCAGCCGGACAGGAGGTCAGCCCCAGCATTTT
>TRBV2|TRBJ1-5|medium-sized|NA
CASIEGWSNQPQHF
TGTGCCAGCATAGAGGGATGGAGCAATCAGCCCCAGCATTTT
>TRBV4-1|TRBJ1-1|NA|TRBD1
CASSQVRAGGYTEAFF
TGCGCCAGCAGCCAAGTTCGGGCAGGGGGCTACACTGAAGCTTTCTTT
>TRBV19|TRBJ1-1|NA|TRBD1
CASRARGRGNTEAFF
TGTGCCAGTCGGGCCAGGGGGCGCGGGAACACTGAAGCTTTCTTT
>TRBV7-8|TRBJ2-1|NA|NA
CASSLVGGMAREQFF
TGTGCCAGCAGCTTAGTGGGCGGGATGGCTCGTGAGCAGTTCTTC
>TRBV10-3|TRBJ1-5|NA|TRBD1
CAISDRGQGNQPQHF
TGTGCCATCAGTGACAGGGGGCAAGGAAATCAGCCCCAGCATTTT
>TRBV15|TRBJ2-7|NA|TRBD1
CATSRDRGYEQYF
TGTGCCACCAGCCGGGACAGGGGATACGAGCAGTACTTC
>TRBV28|TRBJ2-7|NA|TRBD1
CASRGTGSYEQYF
TGTGCCAGCAGGGGGACAGGGTCCTACGAGCAGTACTTC
>TRBV19|TRBJ1-4|few|TRBD1
CATRDRENEKLFF
TGTGCCACCCGGGACAGGGAAAATGAAAAACTGTTTTTT
>TRBV29-1|TRBJ2-3|NA|TRBD2
CSVWGGPSADTQYF
TGCAGCGTTTGGGGAGGGCCCTCGGCAGATACGCAGTATTTT
>TRBV28|TRBJ1-2|NA|TRBD1
CASSPPTTGGGRGGYTF
TGTGCCAGCAGTCCCCCCACGACAGGGGGCGGGCGGGGAGGCTACACCTTC
>TRBV7-2|TRBJ1-1|NA|TRBD1
CASSWTGGVNTEAFF
TGTGCCAGCAGCTGGACAGGGGGAGTGAACACTGAAGCTTTCTTT
>TRBV5-4|TRBJ2-5|few|NA
CASSLGLNQETQYF
TGTGCCAGCAGCCTGGGACTGAACCAAGAGACCCAGTACTTC
>TRBV19|TRBJ2-3|NA|TRBD2
CASSSPTSGSTDTQYF
TGTGCCAGTAGTTCCCCGACTAGCGGGAGCACAGATACGCAGTATTTT
>TRBV6-1|TRBJ1-2|NA|NA
CASSEAHGVNYGYTF
TGTGCCAGCAGTGAAGCGCACGGAGTTAACTATGGCTACACCTTC
>TRBV28|TRBJ2-3|few|NA
CASSLPLGAISTDTQYF
TGTGCCAGCAGTCTCCCTTTGGGAGCCATTAGCACAGATACGCAGTATTTT
>TRBV10-2|TRBJ2-7|once|NA
CASTRGPSDYEQYF
TGCGCCAGCACCCGAGGCCCCTCCGACTACGAGCAGTACTTC
>TRBV14|TRBJ2-5|NA|NA
CASSQGLQETQYF
TGTGCCAGCAGCCAGGGACTTCAAGAGACCCAGTACTTC
>TRBV2|TRBJ1-5|NA|TRBD1
CASSGTGVDQPQHF
TGTGCCAGCAGCGGGACAGGGGTTGATCAGCCCCAGCATTTT
>TRBV24-1|TRBJ2-5|NA|TRBD2
CATSFGGRWVWETQYF
TGTGCCACCAGCTTTGGCGGGAGGTGGGTGTGGGAGACCCAGTACTTC
>TRBV5-1|TRBJ2-7|NA|TRBD2
CASSYSGGPSYEQYF
TGCGCCAGCAGCTATAGCGGGGGGCCATCCTACGAGCAGTACTTC
>TRBV5-1|TRBJ2-5|NA|TRBD2
CASSLEAGGPGVETQYF
TGCGCCAGCAGCTTGGAAGCGGGGGGGCCGGGTGTTGAGACCCAGTACTTC
>TRBV28|TRBJ2-4|NA|NA
CASSLLRQGRDIQYF
TGTGCCAGCAGTTTATTGAGACAGGGGAGGGACATTCAGTACTTC
>TRBV3-1/TRBV3-2|TRBJ1-1|NA|NA
CASSQAGSFSEAFF
TGTGCCAGCAGCCAGGCAGGGTCTTTCTCTGAAGCTTTCTTT
>TRBV2|TRBJ2-7|NA|TRBD1
CASSGQGSSYEQYF
TGTGCCAGCAGTGGACAGGGAAGCTCCTACGAGCAGTACTTC
>TRBV23-1|TRBJ2-7|NA|TRBD1
CASSRPGQDLNSYEQYF
TGCGCCAGCAGTAGGCCGGGACAGGACTTAAACTCCTACGAGCAGTACTTC
>TRBV4-1|TRBJ1-5|NA|TRBD1
CASSQGTGDQPQHF
TGCGCCAGCAGCCAAGGGACAGGGGATCAGCCCCAGCATTTT
>TRBV28|TRBJ2-7|few|TRBD1
CASSLIGQGYSYEQYF
TGTGCCAGCAGCCTAATCGGACAGGGCTATAGCTACGAGCAGTACTTC
>TRBV5-1|TRBJ2-3|NA|TRBD1
CASSLGDRDLADTQYF
TGCGCCAGCAGCTTGGGGGACAGGGATTTGGCAGATACGCAGTATTTT
>TRBV5-1|TRBJ2-5|NA|NA
CASSLAKTGSPETQYF
TGCGCCAGCAGCTTGGCCAAAACGGGTAGCCCGGAGACCCAGTACTTC
>TRBV7-8|TRBJ1-1|once|TRBD1
CASSPRTGISGTEAFF
TGTGCCAGCAGCCCCCGGACAGGGATCTCAGGGACTGAAGCTTTCTTT
>TRBV18|TRBJ1-4|NA|NA
CASSPQREFSEKLFF
TGTGCCAGCTCACCACAGAGGGAATTCAGTGAAAAACTGTTTTTT
>TRBV7-2|TRBJ2-1|NA|TRBD1
CASSRTGGNYNEQFF
TGTGCCAGCAGCAGGACAGGGGGAAACTACAATGAGCAGTTCTTC
>TRBV6-2/TRBV6-3|TRBJ2-7|NA|NA
CASSYESSRPGEQYF
TGTGCCAGCAGTTACGAGTCGAGTCGACCGGGCGAGCAGTACTTC
>TRBV5-4|TRBJ2-4|NA|TRBD1
CASSGGQDVAKNIQYF
TGTGCCAGCAGCGGAGGACAGGACGTAGCCAAAAACATTCAGTACTTC
>TRBV9|TRBJ2-1|NA|TRBD2
CASSEGLAGTRGYEQFF
TGTGCCAGCAGCGAGGGACTAGCGGGGACCAGAGGATATGAGCAGTTCTTC
>TRBV9|TRBJ1-3|NA|NA
CASSVVDAVSGNTIYF
TGTGCCAGCAGCGTAGTTGATGCAGTCTCTGGAAACACCATATATTTT
>TRBV5-4|TRBJ1-4|NA|TRBD1
CASSLQGVEEKLFF
TGTGCCAGCAGCTTACAGGGGGTGGAGGAAAAACTGTTTTTT
>TRBV2|TRBJ2-7|NA|TRBD1
CASSKNRGLGEQYF
TGTGCCAGCAGTAAGAACAGGGGGCTTGGGGAGCAGTACTTC